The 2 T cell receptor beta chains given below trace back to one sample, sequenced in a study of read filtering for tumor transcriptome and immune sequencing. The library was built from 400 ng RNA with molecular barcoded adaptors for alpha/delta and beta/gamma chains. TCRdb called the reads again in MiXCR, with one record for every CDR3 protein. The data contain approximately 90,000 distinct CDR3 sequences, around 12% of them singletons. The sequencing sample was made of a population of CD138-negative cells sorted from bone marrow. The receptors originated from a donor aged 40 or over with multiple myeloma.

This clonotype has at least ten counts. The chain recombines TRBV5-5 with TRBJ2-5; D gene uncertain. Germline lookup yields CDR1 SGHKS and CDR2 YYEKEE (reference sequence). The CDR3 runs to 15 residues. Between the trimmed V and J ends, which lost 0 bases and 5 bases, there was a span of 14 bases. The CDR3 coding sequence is TGTGCCAGCAGCTTGGCCGATGGGTTCCGGGAGACCCAGTACTTC. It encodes CASSLADGFRETQYF.

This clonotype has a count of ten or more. CDR3 sequence reads: CASSRQGATGDEQFF. The CDR3 nucleotides read TGTGCCAGCAGTAGGCAGGGGGCGACCGGGGATGAGCAGTTCTTC. The chain uses TRBV28 and TRBJ2-1, with 8 bases fitting TRBD1. Germline CDR1 is MDHEN and CDR2 is SYDVKM. CDR3 size: 15 residues. V was clipped by 5 bases and J by 8 bases; unmatched bases: 11. The full variable domain, rest sourced from reference TRBV28 and TRBJ2-1, is DVKVTQSSRYLVKRTGEKVFLECVQDMDHENMFWYRQDPGLGLRLIYFSYDVKMKEKGDIPEGYSVSREKKERFSLILESASTNQTSMYLCASSRQGATGDEQFFGPGTRLTVL.